Listed below are T cell receptor beta chains from one sample, sequenced in a study of beta chain features in type 1 diabetes. This table comes from immunoSEQ multiplex PCR, and its TCRdb copy is limited to in-frame clones, with some not included. This sample yields roughly 220,000 clones, of which 16% are seen a single time; roughly 0.08% belongs to the top ten. The sequencing input was naive CD4+ T cells from blood. Source of these receptors: a man in his thirties or forties with type 1 diabetes. Both conserved end residues are part of each CDR3. The D gene is left open where the match is weak.

v_gene	j_gene	d_gene	CDR3aa
TRBV5-6	TRBJ2-1	-	CASSLGYNNEQFF
TRBV5-4	TRBJ2-3	-	CASSDKGLSTDTQYF
TRBV9	TRBJ2-7	-	CASSPGRRSYEQYF
TRBV7-9	TRBJ2-4	-	CASSSVGTSRRNIQYF
TRBV28	TRBJ1-1	-	CASSQGTTEAFF
TRBV27	TRBJ2-6	-	CASRISGANVLTF
TRBV30	TRBJ2-5	-	CAWNRQNQETQYF
TRBV7-9	TRBJ2-7	-	CASSLAGNRYEQYF
TRBV10-3	TRBJ1-4	-	CAISEQQGINEKLFF
TRBV5-4	TRBJ2-5	TRBD2	CASSTKTSGQETQYF
TRBV5-1	TRBJ2-1	-	CASSLLTPRYNEQFF
TRBV29-1	TRBJ1-1	-	CSVALVGGNTEAFF
TRBV28	TRBJ2-2	-	CASRGGQFTGELFF
TRBV10-2	TRBJ2-3	-	CASSSTGYTDTQYF
TRBV7-2	TRBJ2-1	TRBD2	CASSLASGGYNEQFF
TRBV6-5	TRBJ1-3	-	CASSYSTGTSGNTIYF
TRBV6-5	TRBJ1-1	-	CASSPRSRLDRGLF
TRBV7-2	TRBJ1-3	-	CASSFSSTGNTIYF
TRBV15	TRBJ2-7	-	CATSRDSGTSSYEQYF
TRBV7-3	TRBJ2-5	-	CASSDQETQYF
TRBV29-1	TRBJ2-5	TRBD1	CSVRDRVEETQYF
TRBV14	TRBJ2-2	TRBD1	CASSRQGANTGELFF
TRBV27	TRBJ2-3	-	CASSSASYTQYF
TRBV4-1	TRBJ2-5	TRBD2	CASSLGHPGTSGIKETQYF
TRBV10-3	TRBJ2-3	-	CAGGGAGTDTQYF
TRBV28	TRBJ2-1	-	CASSLPPTGYNEQFF
TRBV4-3	TRBJ2-5	-	CASSLKRGRGETQYF
TRBV5-1	TRBJ1-2	-	CASSIQGIANYGYTF
TRBV28	TRBJ2-5	-	CASMVGQETQYF
TRBV18	TRBJ1-1	-	CASSPPSVNTEAFF
TRBV9	TRBJ2-1	-	CASSLVGSSDEQFF